The T cell receptor (beta chain) under discussion was sequenced for a study of T cells in Graves' hyperthyroidism and ophthalmopathy (dated by TCRdb to the late 2010s). With regard to the full study: Peripheral blood was collected at initial diagnosis, before any treatment. To identify distinguishing TCR V-J signatures, a discovery cohort of 100 or so patients was used, comprising 43 with Graves' ophthalmopathy and some 60 with stable Graves' hyperthyroidism. Prospective prediction of ophthalmopathy was tested in an independent validation cohort of 18 to 20 hyperthyroidism patients and 17 patients who later progressed to ophthalmopathy. The approximately 100 discovery patients were divided at random into training and test sets in a 7:3 ratio. The study also compared thyroid tissue and blood T-cell repertoires from over 5 Graves' hyperthyroidism patients. Once sampling was done, hyperthyroidism patients were given methimazole at a starting dose of 30 mg daily, whereas ophthalmopathy patients were given high-dose intravenous methylprednisolone. TCR Vbeta CDR3 sequencing of 130 to 150 peripheral blood samples (approximately 44 ophthalmopathy, 75 hyperthyroidism and some 17 progressor patients) is reported in the paper. Results the study describes overall, beyond this receptor: A 13 V-J signature model separated ophthalmopathy from stable hyperthyroidism, with 87.88% sensitivity and 81.08% specificity in cross-validation and 80%/75% in testing. No statistical method was used to set the sample size in advance, and investigators knew the group allocation. Most expanded thyroid clonotypes (frequency above 0.001) were also found in blood, which suggests that blood repertoires may mirror thyroid immune responses. In validation, the model predicted progression to ophthalmopathy a median of around six months before onset, with roughly 70% sensitivity and 72.22% specificity.

Stable Graves' hyperthyroidism was defined as the absence of progression to ophthalmopathy over 18 months of follow-up. Hyperthyroidism patients were newly diagnosed, had a disease duration of under 2 months, and were aged 18 to 65 years. Patients with uncontrolled infections, other autoimmune diseases, pregnancy or lactation were excluded. Diagnoses relied on clinical symptoms, serum thyroxine and TRAb, thyroid ultrasound and orbital computed tomography. PBMCs were separated from 10 ml of fresh peripheral blood using Ficoll-Paque density gradient centrifugation. Trizol reagent was used to extract total RNA, and RNA quality was then checked on an Agilent 2100 Bioanalyzer. TCR beta CDR3 regions were amplified from RNA transcripts. The first round of RT-PCR for the TCR CDR3 was performed with the HTBI primer set and the Qiagen OneStep RT-PCR kit. A second multiplex PCR round built the libraries, followed by size selection and purification. The libraries were sequenced on an Illumina HiSeq2000 using paired-end 100 bp reads. The authors' analysis ran thus. Raw data were processed with SOAPnuke, discarding reads with adapters, uncalled bases, mean Phred below 15, or no exact constant-primer or identifier match. COPE v1.2.5 was used to merge high-quality paired reads, and clonotypes were defined as unique nucleotide sequences. Clonotypes were aligned to IMGT TRBV, TRBD and TRBJ reference segments using MiTCR v1.1. The analysis included only V-J combinations with a frequency above 0.0001, which together covered around 99% of the repertoires. A TCS score was defined as the ratio of F50 (clonal expansion) to E x V (chaos), with BLOSUM62-based TCRdist applied between CDR3 peptides within each V-J. Welch's t-statistics and random forest reduced around 510 V-J features to 10 to 15, which were used in a naive Bayes classifier (R e1071). The public sequencing data were trimmed at Q25 with fastp and processed into clonotypes with MiXCR by TCRdb, which kept only in-frame beta chains. CDR3 protein sequences are deduplicated, and each keeps its most common genes and DNA. Here the V and J calls rest on TCRdb's processing, not on the authors' analysis. In all, the sample holds about 560,000 distinct CDR3 sequences, and 16% of those were seen once. Of the sample, about 20% is held by the ten largest clones.

The junction shows trimming of 5 bases on V and 3 bases on J, plus 13 bases between the germline ends. The germline V gene encodes CDR1 SGHTA and CDR2 FQGNSA. Inclusive of the bounding cysteine and phenylalanine, the CDR3 is 14 residues long. Only the CDR3 DNA is retained, 42 bases long and in frame from the first base. Worth noting for this clonotype: Its antigen is still unknown. The input lacks base qualities; no much larger clone sits a single base away.

The rearrangement joined TRBV7-2 to TRBJ1-2; the D gene is perhaps TRBD1, on 5 matching bases. This receptor was identified in a young woman with Graves' hyperthyroidism. Sequencing was carried out using blood. The CDR3 reads as follows: CASSSRDGDYGYTF. The sequenced DNA: TGTGCCAGCAGCAGCCGGGACGGGGACTATGGCTACACCTTC.